This paragraph covers one TCR beta chain sequence. This sample is drawn from a study of cytomegalovirus exposure and HLA in healthy donors. CDR1 and CDR2 (germline): MNHNS, SASEGT. The length of the CDR3 is 16 residues. V shed 4 bases, J shed 0 bases, and the junction held 5 bases outside the gene matches. Clones were sequenced by immunoSEQ multiplex PCR, and TCRdb holds only the in-frame ones, with some missing. The data show around 240,000 clones, with around 90% seen just once and under 0.4% held by the top ten. J is TRBJ2-1 and V is TRBV6-1; 8 bases agree with TRBD1. The sequenced sample was PBMCs. This TCR came from a woman younger than 35 in good health and CMV-seronegative. The CDR3 spells CASSGTGPGSYNEQFF. The DNA for the CDR3 is TGTGCCAGCAGTGGGACAGGGCCCGGCTCCTACAATGAGCAGTTCTTC.